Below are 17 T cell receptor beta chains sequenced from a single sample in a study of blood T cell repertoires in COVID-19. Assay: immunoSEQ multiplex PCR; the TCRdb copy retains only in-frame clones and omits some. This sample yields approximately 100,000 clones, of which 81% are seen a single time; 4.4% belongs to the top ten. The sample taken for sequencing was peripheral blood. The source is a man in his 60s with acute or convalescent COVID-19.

CDR3 sequence reads: CASSLYQGTDTQYF. CDR3 nucleotides: TGTGCCAGCAGTTTATACCAGGGCACAGATACGCAGTATTTT. The V and J genes are TRBV28 and TRBJ2-3, with D uncertain. The CDR3 contains 14 residues. The V end lost 1 base, the J end lost 1 base, and 6 bases lay between the germline ends. Germline V gene sequence: CDR1 MDHEN, CDR2 SYDVKM.

Here the CDR3 DNA reads TGCGCCAGCAGGGGGCCGATAATGGGAAATGAGCAGTTCTTC. Residues: CASRGPIMGNEQFF. V and J are TRBV5-1 and TRBJ2-1; D possibly corresponds to TRBD1 (5 bases). The CDR3 length is 14 residues. Deletions cut 5 bases from V and 7 bases from J, with 16 bases between. Germline CDR1 SGHRS, CDR2 YFSETQ.

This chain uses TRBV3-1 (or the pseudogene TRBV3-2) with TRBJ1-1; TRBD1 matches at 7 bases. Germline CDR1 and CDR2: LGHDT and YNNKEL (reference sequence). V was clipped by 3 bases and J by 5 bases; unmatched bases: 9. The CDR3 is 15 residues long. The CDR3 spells CASSHLGQSKTEAFF. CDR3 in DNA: TGTGCCAGCAGCCACTTGGGACAGAGTAAGACTGAAGCTTTCTTT.

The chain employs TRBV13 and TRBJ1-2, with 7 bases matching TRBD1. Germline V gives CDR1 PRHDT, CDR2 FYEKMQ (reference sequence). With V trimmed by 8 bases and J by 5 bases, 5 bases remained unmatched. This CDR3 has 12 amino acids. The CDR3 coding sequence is TGTGCCAGCTCCCCAGGGGGTTATGGCTACACCTTC. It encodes CASSPGGYGYTF.

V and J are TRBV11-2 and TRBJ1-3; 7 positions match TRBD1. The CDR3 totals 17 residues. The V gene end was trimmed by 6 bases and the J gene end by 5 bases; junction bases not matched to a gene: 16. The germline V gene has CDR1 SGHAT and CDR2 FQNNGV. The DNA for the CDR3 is TGTGCCAGCAGTCGAACAGGGGCGGGCCTCGGCCGAAACACCATATATTTT. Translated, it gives CASSRTGAGLGRNTIYF.

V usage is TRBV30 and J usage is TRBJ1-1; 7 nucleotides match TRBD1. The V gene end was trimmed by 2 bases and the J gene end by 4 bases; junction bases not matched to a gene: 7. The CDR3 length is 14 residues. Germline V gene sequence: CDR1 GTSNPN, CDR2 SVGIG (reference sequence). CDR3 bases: TGTGCCTGGAGTAAGGGGGCTTGGAGCACTGAAGCTTTCTTT. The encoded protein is CAWSKGAWSTEAFF.

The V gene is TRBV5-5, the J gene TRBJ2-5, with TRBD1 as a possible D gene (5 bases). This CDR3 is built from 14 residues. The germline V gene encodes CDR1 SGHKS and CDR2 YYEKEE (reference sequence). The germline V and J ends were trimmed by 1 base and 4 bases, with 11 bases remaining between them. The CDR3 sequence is CASSLLGAGETQYF. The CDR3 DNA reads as TGTGCCAGCAGCTTGTTAGGGGCTGGAGAGACCCAGTACTTC. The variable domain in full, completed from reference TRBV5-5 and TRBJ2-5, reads DAGVTQSPTHLIKTRGQQVTLRCSPISGHKSVSWYQQVLGQGPQFIFQYYEKEERGRGNFPDRFSARQFPNYSSELNVNALLLGDSALYLCASSLLGAGETQYFGPGTRLLVL.

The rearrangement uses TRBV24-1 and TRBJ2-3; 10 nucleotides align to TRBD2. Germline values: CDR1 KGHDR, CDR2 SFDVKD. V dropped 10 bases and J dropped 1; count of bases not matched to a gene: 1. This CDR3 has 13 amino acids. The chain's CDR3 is CATGLAGTDTQYF. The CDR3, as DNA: TGTGCCACTGGACTAGCGGGCACAGATACGCAGTATTTT.

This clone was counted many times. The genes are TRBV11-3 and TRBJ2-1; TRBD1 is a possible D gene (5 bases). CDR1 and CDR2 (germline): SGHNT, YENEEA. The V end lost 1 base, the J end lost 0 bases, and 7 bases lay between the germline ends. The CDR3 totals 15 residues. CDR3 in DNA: TGTGCCAGCAGCTTAGGACAGAGCTCCTACAATGAGCAGTTCTTC. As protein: CASSLGQSSYNEQFF. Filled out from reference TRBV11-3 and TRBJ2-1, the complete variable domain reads EAGVVQSPRYKIIEKKQPVAFWCNPISGHNTLYWYLQNLGQGPELLIRYENEEAVDDSQLPKDRFSAERLKGVDSTLKIQPAELGDSAVYLCASSLGQSSYNEQFFGPGTRLTVL.

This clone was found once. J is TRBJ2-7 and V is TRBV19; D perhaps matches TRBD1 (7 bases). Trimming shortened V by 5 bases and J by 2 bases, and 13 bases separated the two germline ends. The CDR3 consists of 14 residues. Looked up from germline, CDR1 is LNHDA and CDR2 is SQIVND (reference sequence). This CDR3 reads CASSPTGRPYEQYF. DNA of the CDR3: TGTGCCAGTAGTCCGACAGGGAGGCCCTACGAGCAGTACTTC.

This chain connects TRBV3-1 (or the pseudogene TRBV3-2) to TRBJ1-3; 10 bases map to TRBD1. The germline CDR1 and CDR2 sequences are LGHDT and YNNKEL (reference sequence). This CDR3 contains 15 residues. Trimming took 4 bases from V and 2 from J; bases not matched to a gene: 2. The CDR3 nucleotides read TGTGCCAGCAGCCCCGGGACAGGGGCTGGAAACACCATATATTTT. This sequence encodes CASSPGTGAGNTIYF.

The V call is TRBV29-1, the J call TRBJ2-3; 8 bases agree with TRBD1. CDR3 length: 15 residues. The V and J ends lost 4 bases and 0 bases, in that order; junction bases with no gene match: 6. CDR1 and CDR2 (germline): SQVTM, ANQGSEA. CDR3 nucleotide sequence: TGCAGCGTTGGAGGACAGGGTTATAGCACAGATACGCAGTATTTT. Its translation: CSVGGQGYSTDTQYF.

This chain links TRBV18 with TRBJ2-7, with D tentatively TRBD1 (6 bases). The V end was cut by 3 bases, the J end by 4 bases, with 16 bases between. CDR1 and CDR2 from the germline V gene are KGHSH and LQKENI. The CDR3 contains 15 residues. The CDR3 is CASSPVTGSSYEQYF. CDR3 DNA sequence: TGTGCCAGCTCACCGGTCACAGGGAGTAGTTACGAGCAGTACTTC.

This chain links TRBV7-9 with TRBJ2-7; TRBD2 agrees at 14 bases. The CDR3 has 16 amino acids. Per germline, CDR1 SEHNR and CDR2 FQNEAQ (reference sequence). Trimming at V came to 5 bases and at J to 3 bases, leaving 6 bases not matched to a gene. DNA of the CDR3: TGTGCCAGCAGCCCGGGACTAGCGGGGGCAAACTACGAGCAGTACTTC. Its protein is CASSPGLAGANYEQYF.

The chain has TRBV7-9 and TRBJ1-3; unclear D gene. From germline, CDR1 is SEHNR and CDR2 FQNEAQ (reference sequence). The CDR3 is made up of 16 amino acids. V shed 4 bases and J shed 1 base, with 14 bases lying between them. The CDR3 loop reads CASSSNRVGSGNTIYF. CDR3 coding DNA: TGTGCCAGCAGCTCCAACCGGGTTGGATCTGGAAACACCATATATTTT.

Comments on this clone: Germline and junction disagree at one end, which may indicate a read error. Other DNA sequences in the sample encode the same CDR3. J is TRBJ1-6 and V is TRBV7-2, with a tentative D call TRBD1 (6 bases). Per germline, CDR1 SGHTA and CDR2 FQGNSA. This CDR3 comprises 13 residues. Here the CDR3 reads CASSINRVSPLHF. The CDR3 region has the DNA TGCGCCAGCAGCATAAACAGGGTTTCACCCCTCCACTTT.

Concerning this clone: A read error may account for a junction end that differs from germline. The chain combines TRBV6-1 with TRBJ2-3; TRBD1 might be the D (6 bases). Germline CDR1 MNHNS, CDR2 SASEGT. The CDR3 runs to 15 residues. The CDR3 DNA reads TGTGCCAGCAGGGAAGACAGGATCCAGACAGATACGCAGTATTTT. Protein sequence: CASREDRIQTDTQYF.